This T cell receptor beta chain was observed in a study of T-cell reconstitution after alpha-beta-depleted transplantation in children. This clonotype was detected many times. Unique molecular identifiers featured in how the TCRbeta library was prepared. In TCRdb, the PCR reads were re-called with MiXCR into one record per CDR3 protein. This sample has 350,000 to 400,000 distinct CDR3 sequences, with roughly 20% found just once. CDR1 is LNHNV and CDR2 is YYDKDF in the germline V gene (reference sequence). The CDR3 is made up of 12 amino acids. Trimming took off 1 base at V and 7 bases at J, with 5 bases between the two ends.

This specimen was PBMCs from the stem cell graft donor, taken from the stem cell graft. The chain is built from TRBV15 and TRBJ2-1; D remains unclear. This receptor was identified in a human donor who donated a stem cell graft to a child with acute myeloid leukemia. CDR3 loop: CATSRGLNEQFF. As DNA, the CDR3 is TGTGCCACCAGCAGAGGTCTGAATGAGCAGTTCTTC.